This passage covers 27 T cell receptor beta chains from one sample sequenced in a study of T cell responses to AZD1222 COVID-19 vaccine. Profiled with immunoSEQ multiplex PCR; TCRdb holds only in-frame clones, not every one. The table records 150,000 to 200,000 clones, approximately 94% of them present only once. Sample: peripheral blood, taken on day 0 of AZD1222 vaccination. The receptors stem from an adult in good health.

In DNA form, the CDR3 reads TGTGCCAGCAGTTGGGGACAGAACTATGGCTACACCTTC. This translates into CASSWGQNYGYTF. This chain connects TRBV27 to TRBJ1-2; TRBD1 matches 7 bases. The germline V gene encodes CDR1 MNHEY and CDR2 SMNVEV (reference sequence). V trimming: 4 bases; J trimming: 2 bases; junction bases outside the gene matches: 1. This CDR3 has 13 residues.

This chain connects TRBV18 to TRBJ1-2; no definite D call. This CDR3 spans 13 amino acids. Germline CDR1 and CDR2: KGHSH and LQKENI. Trimming removed 2 bases at V and 5 bases at J, with 9 bases between. The CDR3 loop is CASSPVEDYGYTF. DNA of the CDR3: TGTGCCAGCTCACCAGTTGAGGATTATGGCTACACCTTC.

The rearrangement joins TRBV10-3 to TRBJ2-5; maybe TRBD1 (5 bases). Germline V gene data show CDR1 as ENHRY and CDR2 as SYGVKD. There are 13 residues in the CDR3. Trimming pared 6 bases from V and 1 base from J, leaving 9 bases between. The CDR3 loop reads CAIRADSQETQYF. The CDR3 bases are TGTGCCATCAGGGCCGACAGCCAAGAGACCCAGTACTTC.

The V gene is TRBV19, the J gene TRBJ1-2, with D perhaps matching TRBD1 (6 bases). Trimming stripped 0 bases from V and 8 bases from J, with 13 bases between. CDR1 and CDR2 (germline): LNHDA, SQIVND (reference sequence). The CDR3 consists of 14 residues. For the CDR3, the DNA is TGTGCCAGTAGTATAGATGAGACAGGTTTCGGCTACACCTTC. Amino acid sequence: CASSIDETGFGYTF.

The V call is TRBV5-1, the J call TRBJ1-4; D may be TRBD1 (5 bases). The CDR3 is 12 residues long. Trimming took 1 base from V and 8 from J, leaving 6 bases between them. In germline, CDR1 is SGHRS, CDR2 YFSETQ. CDR3 protein: CASSLRGEKLFF. The CDR3 nucleotides are TGCGCCAGCAGCTTGAGGGGCGAAAAACTGTTTTTT.

The chain links TRBV19 to TRBJ1-3; D call uncertain. Germline-derived CDR1 and CDR2 are LNHDA and SQIVND (reference sequence). V was pared by 5 bases and J by 0 bases, with 11 bases between. The length of the CDR3 is 15 residues. The CDR3 protein is CASSSDGPSGNTIYF. CDR3 nucleotides: TGTGCCAGTAGTTCGGACGGCCCCTCTGGAAACACCATATATTTT.

J is TRBJ1-3 and V is TRBV5-4, with D perhaps matching TRBD1 (5 bases). Germline V gene lookup returns CDR1 SGHNT and CDR2 YYREEE (reference sequence). The length of the CDR3 is 16 residues. V dropped 0 bases and J dropped 0 bases, with 10 bases sitting between them. The CDR3 sequence is CASSLGQPFSGNTIYF. In DNA, the CDR3 is TGTGCCAGCAGCTTGGGACAGCCTTTCTCTGGAAACACCATATATTTT.

The V and J genes are TRBV3-1 (or the pseudogene TRBV3-2) and TRBJ1-5; 8 positions match TRBD1. There are 17 residues in the CDR3. Germline CDR1 is LGHDT and CDR2 is YNNKEL (reference sequence). The ends lost 1 base at V and 4 bases at J; junction bases unmatched: 9. The CDR3 DNA is TGTGCCAGCAGCCAAGCTACCGGACAGGGTAGTAATCAGCCCCAGCATTTT. Its protein is CASSQATGQGSNQPQHF.

This clone was counted a single time. The chain carries TRBV28 and TRBJ2-5; 9 bases are shared with TRBD1. The J segment lost 3 bases and the V segment lost 6 bases, leaving 5 bases of the junction unmatched. Germline V gene sequence: CDR1 MDHEN, CDR2 SYDVKM. The CDR3 extends over 14 amino acids. CDR3 protein: CASSKQGAKETQYF. DNA for the CDR3: TGTGCCAGCAGCAAACAGGGGGCGAAAGAGACCCAGTACTTC. Full variable domain (rest looked up from reference TRBV28 and TRBJ2-5): DVKVTQSSRYLVKRTGEKVFLECVQDMDHENMFWYRQDPGLGLRLIYFSYDVKMKEKGDIPEGYSVSREKKERFSLILESASTNQTSMYLCASSKQGAKETQYFGPGTRLLVL.

V is TRBV27 and J is TRBJ1-5, with D possibly being TRBD1 (5 bases). Trimming took 6 bases from V and 0 from J, leaving 15 bases between them. This CDR3 is built from 16 residues. The germline CDR1 and CDR2 sequences are MNHEY and SMNVEV (reference sequence). CDR3 in amino acids: CASRGGTTISNQPQHF. The DNA of the CDR3 is TGTGCCAGCAGGGGGGGAACAACCATTAGCAATCAGCCCCAGCATTTT.

This clone was seen more than once but under ten times. The gene calls are TRBV5-6 and TRBJ2-5, with 7 bases identical to TRBD2. The trim removed 6 bases at V and 7 bases at J, leaving 12 bases unmatched. The CDR3 runs 14 residues. Germline V gene lookup returns CDR1 SGHDT and CDR2 YYEEEE. The DNA for the CDR3 is TGTGCCAGCACCCCGGGGGGAGCACGCGGGACCCAGTACTTC. Amino acid sequence: CASTPGGARGTQYF.

J is TRBJ2-5 and V is TRBV15; D is unresolved. The CDR3 totals 15 residues. V dropped 0 bases and J dropped 2 bases, with 10 bases sitting between them. Germline V gene sequence: CDR1 LNHNV, CDR2 YYDKDF (reference sequence). DNA for the CDR3: TGTGCCACCAGCAGAGATGCCTTTTTTCAAGAGACCCAGTACTTC. Its translation: CATSRDAFFQETQYF.

The rearrangement uses TRBV6-5 and TRBJ2-6; D not resolved. The CDR3 covers 14 residues. Deletions cut 4 bases from V and 1 base from J, with 5 bases between. The V gene's germline CDR1 is MNHEY and CDR2 SVGAGI. CDR3 nucleotides: TGTGCCAGCAGTTTAGCTTCTGGGGCCAACGTCCTGACTTTC. It translates to CASSLASGANVLTF.

J is TRBJ2-7 and V is TRBV7-7; maybe TRBD1 (5 bases). CDR1 SSHAT and CDR2 FNYEAQ come from the germline V gene (reference sequence). This CDR3 comprises 14 residues. V was trimmed by 1 base and J by 4 bases, leaving 11 bases between them. The DNA of the CDR3 is TGTGCCAGCAGCTTAGGTCCTCAGGGATACGAGCAGTACTTC. As protein: CASSLGPQGYEQYF.

The chain uses TRBV2 and TRBJ1-6; D call uncertain. Germline loops: CDR1 SNHLY, CDR2 FYNNEI. The CDR3 sequence is 14 residues long. The V gene lost 3 bases and the J gene lost 9 bases, with 12 bases spanning the gap. The CDR3 nucleotides are TGTGCCAGCAGTGATATGGCACGGGGTTCACCCCTCCACTTT. The encoded protein is CASSDMARGSPLHF. Filled out from reference TRBV2 and TRBJ1-6, the complete variable domain reads EPEVTQTPSHQVTQMGQEVILRCVPISNHLYFYWYRQILGQKVEFLVSFYNNEISEKSEIFDDQFSVERPDGSNFTLKIRSTKLEDSAMYFCASSDMARGSPLHFGNGTRLTVT.

Concerning this clone itself: The same CDR3 is also encoded by other DNA sequences in this sample. J is TRBJ1-5 and V is TRBV7-6; D might be TRBD1 (6 bases). Germline CDR1 SGHVS, CDR2 FNYEAQ. The CDR3 sequence is 13 residues long. Trimming removed 5 bases at V and 4 bases at J, with 9 bases between. CDR3 in DNA: TGTGCCAGCAGCCCAGACAGGAATCAGCCCCAGCATTTT. Translating it yields CASSPDRNQPQHF.

The V gene is TRBV6-5, the J gene TRBJ2-7, with 8 bases that match TRBD1. Trimming removed 4 bases from V and 4 bases from J; junction bases left unmatched: 3. CDR1 is MNHEY, CDR2 SVGAGI, per germline. The CDR3 runs 13 residues. This CDR3 reads CASSFQGAYEQYF. CDR3 DNA sequence: TGTGCCAGCAGTTTTCAGGGGGCATACGAGCAGTACTTC.

The V gene is TRBV19, the J gene TRBJ2-3; D is uncertain. CDR1 is LNHDA and CDR2 is SQIVND in the germline V gene (reference sequence). With 4 bases removed from V and 4 bases from J, the gap between germline ends came to 12 bases. The CDR3 length is 14 residues. In nucleotides, the CDR3 is TGTGCCAGTAGTAAAAATACCCTACCAGATACGCAGTATTTT. Translating gives CASSKNTLPDTQYF.

The chain uses TRBV20-1 and TRBJ1-1, with D possibly matching TRBD1 (6 bases). Germline-derived CDR1 and CDR2 are DFQATT and SNEGSKA (reference sequence). There are 12 residues in the CDR3. The ends were cut back, 3 bases at V and 5 bases at J, with 10 bases in the middle. CDR3 in amino acids: CSASRGGTEAFF. Written as DNA, the CDR3 is TGCAGTGCTAGTAGGGGGGGAACTGAAGCTTTCTTT.

The chain carries TRBV27 and TRBJ1-2; D is possibly TRBD1 (5 bases). The CDR3 is 14 amino acids. Between the trimmed V and J ends, which lost 8 bases and 1 base, there was a span of 14 bases. CDR1 MNHEY and CDR2 SMNVEV come from the germline V gene (reference sequence). CDR3 in DNA: TGTGCCAGCGCAGGGCAGGGAATTAACTATGGCTACACCTTC. Protein sequence: CASAGQGINYGYTF.

V is TRBV11-2 and J is TRBJ1-1, with TRBD1 identical over 7 bases. Per the germline V gene, CDR1 is SGHAT and CDR2 is FQNNGV. The CDR3 sequence is 14 residues long. J gave up 10 bases and V 1 base, and 9 bases lay outside the gene matches. In DNA, the CDR3 is TGTGCCAGCAGCTTAGGACAGGGATCTGGGGGAGCTTTCTTT. Amino acids: CASSLGQGSGGAFF.

The chain has TRBV4-1 and TRBJ2-7, with TRBD1 as a possible D gene (6 bases). V lost 0 bases and J lost 3, with 15 bases in between. Looked up from germline, CDR1 is MGHRA and CDR2 is YSYEKL. CDR3 size: 16 residues. The CDR3 DNA is TGCGCCAGCAGCCAAGAGGCAGGGGCGACCTACTACGAGCAGTACTTC. It encodes CASSQEAGATYYEQYF.

This chain joins TRBV4-1 and TRBJ2-7; TRBD2 matches 13 bases. The CDR3 runs 19 residues. CDR1 and CDR2 (germline): MGHRA, YSYEKL. Trimming at V came to 1 base and at J to 3 bases, leaving 12 bases not matched to a gene. The CDR3 sequence is CASSQAGLAGPRGDYEQYF. CDR3 bases: TGCGCCAGCAGCCAAGCGGGACTAGCGGGACCTCGGGGGGACTACGAGCAGTACTTC.

The chain is built from TRBV4-1 and TRBJ2-1, with a possible D match to TRBD1 (6 bases). Germline V CDR1 and CDR2: MGHRA, YSYEKL. The CDR3 consists of 13 residues. V lost 4 bases and J 4 bases, leaving 8 bases between the germline ends. The CDR3 here is CASSRTGYNEQFF. CDR3 DNA sequence: TGCGCCAGCAGCCGCACAGGGTACAATGAGCAGTTCTTC.

This clone was seen a single time. The chain links TRBV30 to TRBJ2-1; 8 bases line up with TRBD2. CDR1 is GTSNPN, CDR2 SVGIG, per germline (reference sequence). This CDR3 is 14 amino acids long. The trim removed 7 bases at V and 9 bases at J, leaving 14 bases unmatched. CDR3 nucleotides: TGTGCCTCCTCGGTTGGAGCGGGAGTGGCTGAGCAGTTCTTC. Amino acids: CASSVGAGVAEQFF.

The V gene is TRBV3-1 (or the pseudogene TRBV3-2), the J gene TRBJ1-6, with 7 bases identical to TRBD1. The CDR3 has 14 amino acids. V shed 4 bases, J shed 6 bases, and the junction held 3 bases outside the gene matches. Germline-derived CDR1 and CDR2 are LGHDT and YNNKEL (reference sequence). The DNA for the CDR3 is TGTGCCAGCAGCCTTCGACAGGGTAATTCACCCCTCCACTTT. It codes for CASSLRQGNSPLHF.

V and J are TRBV18 and TRBJ1-5; 8 bases agree with TRBD1. Germline lookup yields CDR1 KGHSH and CDR2 LQKENI. V trimming: 3 bases; J trimming: 3 bases; junction bases outside the gene matches: 1. The length of the CDR3 is 14 residues. The DNA of the CDR3 is TGTGCCAGCTCACCGACAGGGGCCAATCAGCCCCAGCATTTT. It is translated as CASSPTGANQPQHF.